Following are 24 T cell receptor beta chains from one sample sequenced in a study of siplizumab effects on memory and regulatory T cells. The protocol was immunoSEQ multiplex PCR, while the TCRdb copy is restricted to in-frame clones and leaves out a portion. This table holds 60,000 to 65,000 clones, around 80% found once. The specimen was memory CD4+ T cells sorted from blood. Source of these receptors: a human donor in good health.

The chain links TRBV7-8 to TRBJ1-5; D unresolved. Germline V gene sequence: CDR1 SGHVS, CDR2 FQNEAQ. This CDR3 contains 15 residues. Trimming took off 1 base at V and 4 bases at J, with 11 bases between the two ends. CDR3 region: CASSLGDLGNQPQHF. The CDR3 DNA reads as TGTGCCAGCAGCTTAGGTGACCTAGGGAATCAGCCCCAGCATTTT.

In its sample, this clone was seen once. This chain joins TRBV6-5 and TRBJ1-2, with TRBD1 matching over 10 bases. The CDR3 is 13 amino acids. The V gene's germline CDR1 is MNHEY and CDR2 SVGAGI. J gave up 8 bases and V 5 bases, and 5 bases lay outside the gene matches. The CDR3 here is CASSDRGLGGYTF. As DNA, the CDR3 is TGTGCCAGCAGTGACAGGGGGCTTGGGGGCTACACCTTC.

This clone was observed a handful of times. The rearrangement uses TRBV10-3 and TRBJ2-7, with 12 bases aligning to TRBD2. The junction had 4 bases not matched to a gene; V was cut back by 3 bases and J by 1 base. The V gene's germline CDR1 is ENHRY and CDR2 SYGVKD. CDR3 length: 16 residues. The CDR3 spells CAISDPTSGGSYEQYF. CDR3 DNA: TGTGCCATCAGTGACCCCACTAGCGGGGGGTCCTACGAGCAGTACTTC.

The V gene is TRBV2, the J gene TRBJ1-5; D may be TRBD1 (5 bases). Trimming shortened V by 3 bases and J by 2 bases, and 11 bases separated the two germline ends. Germline CDR1 reads SNHLY; CDR2 reads FYNNEI. CDR3 length equals 15 residues. The CDR3 protein is CASSESRGGNQPQHF. CDR3 nucleotide sequence: TGTGCCAGCAGTGAGTCGCGGGGGGGCAATCAGCCCCAGCATTTT.

CDR3 bases: TGTGCCATCAGTGATTCGACAGGGGGCAATAACTATGGCTACACCTTC. Protein sequence: CAISDSTGGNNYGYTF. The genes are TRBV10-3 and TRBJ1-2; 10 bases fit TRBD1. V gave up 3 bases and J gave up 1 base; unmatched junction bases: 5. This CDR3 contains 16 residues. The germline V gene has CDR1 ENHRY and CDR2 SYGVKD.

CDR3 nucleotides: TGTGCCAGCAGTTCTGGGACGGCGAATTCACCCCTCCACTTT. Its protein product is CASSSGTANSPLHF. This chain joins TRBV25-1 and TRBJ1-6; possibly TRBD1 for D (5 bases). Germline-derived CDR1 and CDR2 are MGHDK and SYGVNS. V was trimmed by 5 bases and J by 7 bases, leaving 12 bases between them. The CDR3 covers 14 residues.

The chain links TRBV5-4 to TRBJ2-5; 7 bases align to TRBD1. V gave up 0 bases and J gave up 7 bases; unmatched junction bases: 6. The CDR3 runs to 14 residues. Per the germline V gene, CDR1 is SGHNT and CDR2 is YYREEE (reference sequence). CDR3 sequence: CASSLEGARGTQYF. The CDR3 nucleotides read TGTGCCAGCAGCTTGGAGGGGGCGAGGGGGACCCAGTACTTC.

CDR3: CAISATSYEQYF. In DNA, the CDR3 is TGTGCCATCAGCGCGACTAGCTACGAGCAGTACTTC. The V gene is TRBV10-3, the J gene TRBJ2-7; possibly TRBD2 for D (6 bases). V dropped 6 bases and J dropped 3 bases, with 9 bases sitting between them. CDR1 is ENHRY and CDR2 is SYGVKD in the germline V gene. The CDR3 is made up of 12 amino acids.

J is TRBJ2-1 and V is TRBV28; D possibly corresponds to TRBD2 (6 bases). Per the germline V gene, CDR1 is MDHEN and CDR2 is SYDVKM. There are 12 residues in the CDR3. Trimming shortened V by 6 bases and J by 8 bases, and 11 bases separated the two germline ends. The CDR3 bases are TGTGCCAGCAGCGGGGGAATTTATGAGCAGTTCTTC. Protein product: CASSGGIYEQFF.

This clone was picked up one time. The chain carries TRBV19 and TRBJ1-3; 8 bases match TRBD1. The CDR3 totals 14 residues. The ends lost 4 bases at V and 4 bases at J; junction bases unmatched: 3. The germline V gene encodes CDR1 LNHDA and CDR2 SQIVND (reference sequence). The CDR3 nucleotides are TGTGCCAGTAGTAACTCAGGGGGCGGAAACACCATATATTTT. This codes for CASSNSGGGNTIYF. Looking up the rest from reference TRBV19 and TRBJ1-3 gives the full variable domain: DGGITQSPKYLFRKEGQNVTLSCEQNLNHDAMYWYRQDPGQGLRLIYYSQIVNDFQKGDIAEGYSVSREKKESFPLTVTSAQKNPTAFYLCASSNSGGGNTIYFGEGSWLTVV.

This clone was observed a single time. The chain employs TRBV15 and TRBJ1-2; a possible D gene is TRBD1 (5 bases). The CDR3 runs 13 residues. CDR1 and CDR2 from the germline V gene are LNHNV and YYDKDF (reference sequence). Trimming pared 2 bases from V and 5 bases from J, leaving 9 bases between. The CDR3 region is CATSRLQGYGYTF. CDR3 DNA: TGTGCCACCAGCAGACTTCAGGGTTATGGCTACACCTTC.

This clone has just one count. The chain uses TRBV19 and TRBJ1-6, with 7 bases lining up with TRBD1. Germline V gene sequence: CDR1 LNHDA, CDR2 SQIVND (reference sequence). The CDR3 totals 16 residues. With 9 bases clipped from V and 0 bases from J, the junction kept 8 bases outside the gene matches. The CDR3 region is CASRDSFSSYNSPLHF. The CDR3 DNA reads TGTGCCAGCAGGGACAGCTTCAGCTCCTATAATTCACCCCTCCACTTT.

The rearrangement uses TRBV10-3 and TRBJ2-1, with 10 nucleotides matching TRBD2. Trimming took 9 bases from V and 9 from J; bases not matched to a gene: 8. Looked up from germline, CDR1 is ENHRY and CDR2 is SYGVKD. CDR3 length: 13 amino acids. CDR3 residues: CAIKAGGSGEQFF. CDR3 nucleotides: TGTGCCATTAAAGCGGGGGGGTCCGGTGAGCAGTTCTTC.

V gene TRBV12-5 combines with J gene TRBJ1-2, with 7 bases identical to TRBD1. This CDR3 is built from 15 residues. Germline V gene sequence: CDR1 LGHNT, CDR2 FRNRAP. Germline trimming cut 6 bases from V and 4 bases from J; bases unmatched to any gene: 11. The CDR3 coding sequence is TGTGCTAGTGGCCGGGGACAGATTTTGGGCTATGGCTACACCTTC. Translating gives CASGRGQILGYGYTF.

V usage is TRBV9 and J usage is TRBJ1-2; D might be TRBD1 (6 bases). Trimming took off 4 bases at V and 3 bases at J, with 16 bases between the two ends. Germline V gene sequence: CDR1 SGDLS, CDR2 YYNGEE. The CDR3 sequence is 15 residues long. The CDR3 sequence: CASSPSDSPYYGYTF. DNA of the CDR3: TGTGCCAGCAGCCCATCGGACAGTCCCTACTATGGCTACACCTTC.

As for this clone: The DNA is omitted, as the CDR3 cannot be located on it reliably, and the CDR3 follows TCRdb's listing. The CDR3 loop is CASSKVATGAYQETQYF. The chain couples TRBV21-1 to TRBJ2-5; TRBD1 reflects the table's D call only, with no check against the DNA. TRBV21-1 is an annotated pseudogene. Termini included, the CDR3 measures 17 amino acids.

The chain couples TRBV5-1 to TRBJ2-7; no firm D call. Germline values: CDR1 SGHRS, CDR2 YFSETQ. V was shortened by 0 bases and J by 5 bases, with 12 bases between the two germline ends. CDR3 length equals 14 residues. This CDR3 is CASSLGQAPHEQYF. The CDR3 DNA is TGCGCCAGCAGCTTGGGCCAGGCACCTCACGAGCAGTACTTC.

The CDR3 sequence: CASNQRGAGEQFF. For the CDR3, the DNA is TGTGCCAGCAACCAGAGGGGGGCGGGTGAGCAGTTCTTC. The chain joins TRBV9 to TRBJ2-1, with D perhaps assigned TRBD1 or TRBD2 (6 bases each). The CDR3 is 13 amino acids. Germline V lookup: CDR1 SGDLS, CDR2 YYNGEE. Trimming stripped 6 bases from V and 9 bases from J, with 16 bases between.

The chain recombines TRBV7-9 with TRBJ2-5, with 13 nucleotides matching TRBD2. This CDR3 is 16 amino acids long. J lost 4 bases, V lost 5 bases, and 7 bases had no gene match. Germline-derived CDR1 and CDR2 are SEHNR and FQNEAQ (reference sequence). This chain's CDR3 is CASSRTSGGAGETQYF. CDR3 nucleotide sequence: TGTGCCAGCAGCCGAACTAGCGGGGGGGCCGGAGAGACCCAGTACTTC. Variable domain in full (rest from reference TRBV7-9 and TRBJ2-5): DTGVSQNPRHKITKRGQNVTFRCDPISEHNRLYWYRQTLGQGPEFLTYFQNEAQLEKSRLLSDRFSAERPKGSFSTLEIQRTEQGDSAMYLCASSRTSGGAGETQYFGPGTRLLVL.

V is TRBV6-1 and J is TRBJ1-1, with a tentative D call TRBD1 (5 bases). This CDR3 comprises 12 residues. Looked up from germline, CDR1 is MNHNS and CDR2 is SASEGT. V was shortened by 7 bases and J by 5 bases, with 11 bases between the two germline ends. CDR3 DNA sequence: TGTGCCAGCAAGTGGGGGGAAACTGAAGCTTTCTTT. This encodes CASKWGETEAFF.

The chain carries TRBV6-5 and TRBJ1-6, with 10 bases lining up with TRBD1. The germline gives CDR1 MNHEY, CDR2 SVGAGI. J gave up 7 bases and V 2 bases, and 2 bases lay outside the gene matches. The CDR3 runs 15 residues. CDR3 nucleotide sequence: TGTGCCAGCAGTTACGGGGGACAGGGGAATTCACCCCTCCACTTT. Protein: CASSYGGQGNSPLHF.

The V and J genes are TRBV6-5 and TRBJ2-1; 10 nucleotides agree with TRBD1. There are 14 residues in the CDR3. The ends lost 7 bases at V and 5 bases at J; junction bases unmatched: 5. Germline CDR1 reads MNHEY; CDR2 reads SVGAGI. CDR3 nucleotide sequence: TGTGCCAGCAAAGGGACAGGGGTTAACAATGAGCAGTTCTTC. Its protein product is CASKGTGVNNEQFF.

The CDR3 DNA sequence: TGTGCCAGTAGTATAGAAAGGCGGTACACTGAAGCTTTCTTT. It yields the protein CASSIERRYTEAFF. The genes are TRBV19 and TRBJ1-1; no reliable D call. Germline CDR1 is LNHDA and CDR2 is SQIVND (reference sequence). Trimming stripped 0 bases from V and 3 bases from J, with 8 bases between. This CDR3 spans 14 amino acids.

This chain joins TRBV28 and TRBJ2-3; the D is unclear. The CDR3 spans 14 residues. Deletions cut 7 bases from V and 3 bases from J, with 14 bases between. Per germline, CDR1 MDHEN and CDR2 SYDVKM. In nucleotides, the CDR3 is TGTGCCAGCACCACCCTCCAAGGGACAGATACGCAGTATTTT. It translates to CASTTLQGTDTQYF.